This T cell receptor (beta chain) emerged from a study of human T cells and chemical hapten exposure (dated by TCRdb to about 2021). With respect to the entire study: For sensitization, 2% DPC in acetone was applied to a 2 cm by 2 cm area of upper inner arm skin. Patients additionally received weekly therapeutic DPC doses to the scalp throughout the roughly 26-week study period. Patch testing on the upper back used Finn chambers containing 0.01% DPC, with scoring done after 6 days according to International Contact Dermatitis Research Group standards. The patient cohort, mostly female, included alopecia areata with under or over 50% scalp involvement, alopecia totalis and alopecia universalis. The libraries were sequenced as a pool, and the TCR yield per sample differed mostly because of small variations in library volumes within the pool. This study followed changes in the peripheral blood TCR repertoire in vivo during primary and secondary sensitization of alopecia patients to the hapten diphenylcyclopropenone (DPC). Blood was sampled from patients pre-sensitization (week 0) and at 2, 6 and about 24 weeks after DPC sensitization. Blood for TCR sequencing was provided by twenty-nine alopecia patients at one to four time points (pre-sensitization, 2, 6 and 24 weeks). What the study reported, not specific to this receptor: No change with DPC sensitization was found in the number of TCRs above 1 in 1000 frequency, and no evidence of global repertoire structure alterations was found. Because all patients had alopecia, a presumed autoimmune disease, the immune response of the patients might differ from that of healthy individuals. Repeated subsampling changed both the strength of the expansion versus patch-test correlation and the threshold at which the correlation became significant. Expanded TCRs formed significantly more large CDR3 similarity clusters than pre-sensitization or healthy control sets, consistent with antigen-driven responses. A positive correlation was found between the number of PT1 expanded TCRs and patch test score, with significance reached at thresholds 8, 16 and 32 but not 4.

The time point label on this specimen signifies: pre-sensitization, week 0. Sample treatment or condition, as interpreted from the label and publication: therapeutic diphenylcyclopropenone sensitization with weekly scalp DPC. At each patch-test visit, blood was drawn before the patch test was applied. Patients were eligible if aged 18 to 70, diagnosed with alopecia and judged suitable for DPC therapy, and pregnant patients were excluded. Total RNA was extracted from unfractionated whole blood that had been collected in Tempus Blood RNA tubes. The library was obtained by RACE. Sequencer: NextSeq 500. Library preparation attached unique molecular identifiers to individual cDNA molecules for quantitative, reproducible TCR counting. Each blood RNA sample was used to sequence both TCR alpha and TCR beta chains. For the original study's pipeline: The median number of TCRs per sample was roughly 94,000, ranging from about 20,000 to 700,000. V, J and CDR3 annotation of the TCR reads was performed with the Decombinator software suite. Every sample was subsampled to the same number of TCRs (28,000) for the PS versus PT1 abundance plots. Expanded TCRs were defined as absent before sensitization and observed at least eight times at the 2-week time point. TCRdb cleaned the public reads at Q25 with fastp, built clones with MiXCR and kept in-frame beta chains. Each CDR3 protein appears once, grouped with its most common genes and DNA. For this entry, the V and J calls and clone size follow TCRdb and not the study's own pipeline. This sample gives over 300,000 distinct CDR3 sequences in total; approximately 5% of them show up just once. The ten largest clones add up to approximately 2.4% of the sample.

There are 15 amino acids in the CDR3, from cysteine to phenylalanine inclusive. The CDR3 DNA has 45 bases and is translated from base 1. The germline V gene (reference sequence) specifies DFQATT as CDR1 and SNEGSKA as CDR2. V drops 3 bases and J drops 2 bases, leaving 13 bases in between. This clonotype has only a few counts. Its antigen is currently not known. The input lacks base qualities; no much larger clone sits a single base away. This sequence was found in a woman between 50 and 59 years old with alopecia areata. Some clones in this sample may be carry-over from other donors' samples. This sample comprised whole blood, obtained in connection with sensitization to the hapten diphenylcyclopropenone (DPC). The V gene is TRBV20-1 and the J gene is TRBJ2-2, with the D gene not confidently named. In nucleotide form, the sequence is TGCAGTGCTAGGCCTCCGCGCGGCAACACCGGGGAGCTGTTTTTT. Translated, this is CSARPPRGNTGELFF.